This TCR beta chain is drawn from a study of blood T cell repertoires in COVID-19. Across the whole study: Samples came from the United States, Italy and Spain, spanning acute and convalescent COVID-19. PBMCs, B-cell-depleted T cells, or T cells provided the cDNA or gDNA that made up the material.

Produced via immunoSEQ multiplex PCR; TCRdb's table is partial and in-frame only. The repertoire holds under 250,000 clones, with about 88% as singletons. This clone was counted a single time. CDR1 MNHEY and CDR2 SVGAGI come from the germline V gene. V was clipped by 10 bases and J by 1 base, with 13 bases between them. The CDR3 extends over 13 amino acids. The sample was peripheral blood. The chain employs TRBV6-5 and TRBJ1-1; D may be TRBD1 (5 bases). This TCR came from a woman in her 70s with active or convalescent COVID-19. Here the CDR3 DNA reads TGTGCCACATACGACAGAGGGAACACTGAAGCTTTCTTT. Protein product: CATYDRGNTEAFF.